Sequencing of this TCR beta chain was carried out in a study of T cell responses to AZD1222 COVID-19 vaccine. To note about this clone: Its antigen remains unidentified.

Clones were read by immunoSEQ multiplex PCR, and TCRdb kept only the in-frame ones, dropping some. This table holds some 150,000 clones, 70% to 90% found once. General study results and limits: No day 14 peak samples; only post-peak repertoires were characterized. Two doses of AZD1222 preceded a rise in Spike-specific TCR breadth and depth.

Per the germline V gene, CDR1 is SEHNR and CDR2 is FQNEAQ (reference sequence). V gave up 4 bases and J gave up 7 bases; unmatched junction bases: 9. CDR3 length: 15 residues. Sequencing used peripheral blood, obtained 28 days after the second AZD1222 dose. This TCR was sampled from an adult who received the AZD1222 COVID-19 vaccine. V is TRBV7-9 and J is TRBJ2-1; 8 nucleotides agree with TRBD2. The CDR3 reads CASSSRSGRENEQFF. In DNA form, the CDR3 reads TGTGCCAGCAGCTCCAGGAGCGGGAGAGAAAATGAGCAGTTCTTC.